The T cell receptor beta chain under discussion was sequenced for a study of blood T cell repertoires in COVID-19. Study details: From the United States, Italy and Spain came samples of acute and convalescent COVID-19. Nucleic acid was either cDNA or gDNA, and it came from T cells, B-cell-depleted T cells, or PBMCs.

Original handling: The authors estimated nucleated cell counts from reference gene primer amplification. The method was immunoSEQ multiplex PCR; TCRdb's version includes in-frame clones alone and lacks a portion of them. Clonal size and the V and J genes are those of that table, whereas D and trimming came from the DNA. The data show fewer than 130,000 clones, approximately 90% seen once. Deletions cut 3 bases from V and 3 bases from J, with 9 bases between. The CDR3 consists of 13 residues. Germline CDR1 is KGHSH and CDR2 is LQKENI. The receptor was derived from a human donor in a cohort sampled during active COVID-19. The sequencing input was peripheral blood. This chain connects TRBV18 to TRBJ2-7; tentatively, D is TRBD2 (6 bases). The CDR3 DNA reads TGTGCCAGCTCACCGGCGGGAATCTACGAGCAGTACTTC. Protein product: CASSPAGIYEQYF.